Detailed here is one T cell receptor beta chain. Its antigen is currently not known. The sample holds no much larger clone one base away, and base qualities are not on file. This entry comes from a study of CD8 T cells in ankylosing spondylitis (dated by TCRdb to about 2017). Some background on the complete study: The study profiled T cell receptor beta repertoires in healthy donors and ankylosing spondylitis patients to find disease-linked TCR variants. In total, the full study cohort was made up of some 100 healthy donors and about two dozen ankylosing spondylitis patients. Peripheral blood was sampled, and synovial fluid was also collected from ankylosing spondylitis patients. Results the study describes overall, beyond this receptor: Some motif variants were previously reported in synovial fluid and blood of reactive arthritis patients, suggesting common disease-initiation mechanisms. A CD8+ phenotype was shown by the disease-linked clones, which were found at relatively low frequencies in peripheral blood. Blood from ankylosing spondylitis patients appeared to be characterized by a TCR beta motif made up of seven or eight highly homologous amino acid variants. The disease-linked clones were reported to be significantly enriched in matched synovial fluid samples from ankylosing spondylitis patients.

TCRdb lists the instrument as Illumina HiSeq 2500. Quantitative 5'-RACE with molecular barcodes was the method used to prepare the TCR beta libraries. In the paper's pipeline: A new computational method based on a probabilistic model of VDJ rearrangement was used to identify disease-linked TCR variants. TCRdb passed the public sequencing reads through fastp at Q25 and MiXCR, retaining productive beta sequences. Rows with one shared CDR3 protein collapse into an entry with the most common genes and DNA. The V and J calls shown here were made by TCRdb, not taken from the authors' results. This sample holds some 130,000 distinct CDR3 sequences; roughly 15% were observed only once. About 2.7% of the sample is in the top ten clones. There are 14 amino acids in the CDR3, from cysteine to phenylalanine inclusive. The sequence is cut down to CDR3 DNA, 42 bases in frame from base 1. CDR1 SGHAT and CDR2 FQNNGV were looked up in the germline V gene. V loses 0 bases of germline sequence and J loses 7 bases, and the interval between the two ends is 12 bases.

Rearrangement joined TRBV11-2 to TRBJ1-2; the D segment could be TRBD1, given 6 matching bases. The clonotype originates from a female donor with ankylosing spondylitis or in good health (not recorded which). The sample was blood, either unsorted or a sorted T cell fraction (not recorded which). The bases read TGTGCCAGCAGCTTAGATAGGGGGGTCGGTGGCTACACCTTC. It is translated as CASSLDRGVGGYTF.